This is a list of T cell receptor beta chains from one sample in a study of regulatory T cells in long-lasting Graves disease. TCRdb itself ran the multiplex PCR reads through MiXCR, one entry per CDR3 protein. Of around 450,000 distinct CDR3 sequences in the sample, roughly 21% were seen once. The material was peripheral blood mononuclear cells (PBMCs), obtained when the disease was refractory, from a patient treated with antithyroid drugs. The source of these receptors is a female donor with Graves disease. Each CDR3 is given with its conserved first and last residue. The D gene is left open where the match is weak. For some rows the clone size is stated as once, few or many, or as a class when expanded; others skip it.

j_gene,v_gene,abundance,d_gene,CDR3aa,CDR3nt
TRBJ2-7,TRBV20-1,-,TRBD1,CSARDRQGASYEQYF,TGCAGTGCTAGAGATCGGCAGGGGGCCTCCTACGAGCAGTACTTC
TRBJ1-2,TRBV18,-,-,CASLRDTTNYGYTF,TGTGCCAGCCTGCGGGACACAACTAACTATGGCTACACCTTC
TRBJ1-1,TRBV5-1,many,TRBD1,CASSFGQGVAEAFF,TGCGCCAGCAGCTTTGGACAGGGAGTGGCTGAAGCTTTCTTT
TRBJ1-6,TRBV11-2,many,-,CASSLGPLGQGVDSPLHF,TGTGCCAGCAGCTTAGGCCCCCTAGGGCAGGGAGTGGACTCACCCCTCCACTTT
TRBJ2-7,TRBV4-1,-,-,CASSQVPAGGYEQYF,TGCGCCAGCAGCCAAGTTCCAGCCGGGGGCTACGAGCAGTACTTC
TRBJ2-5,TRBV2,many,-,CASSEGGQRVETQYF,TGTGCCAGCAGTGAAGGGGGTCAGAGGGTTGAGACCCAGTACTTC
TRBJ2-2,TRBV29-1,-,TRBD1,CSVKGDRGNSGELFF,TGCAGCGTGAAGGGGGACAGGGGGAATTCCGGGGAGCTGTTTTTT
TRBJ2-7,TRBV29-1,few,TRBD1,CSVSDREGEQYF,TGCAGCGTTAGCGACAGGGAAGGCGAGCAGTACTTC
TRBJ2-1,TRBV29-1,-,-,CSVGHYGNEQFF,TGCAGCGTGGGACATTATGGCAATGAGCAGTTCTTC
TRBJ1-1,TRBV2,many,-,CASRDGTLLTEAFF,TGTGCCAGCAGGGACGGGACGCTGCTAACCGAAGCTTTCTTT
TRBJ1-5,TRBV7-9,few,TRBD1,CASSPSKGAEGQPQHF,TGTGCCAGCAGCCCCAGTAAGGGGGCGGAAGGTCAGCCCCAGCATTTT
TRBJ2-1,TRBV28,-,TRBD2,CASSTLAGGFNEQFF,TGTGCCAGCAGTACTCTAGCGGGAGGGTTCAATGAGCAGTTCTTC
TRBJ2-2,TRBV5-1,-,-,CASSPRTGELFF,TGCGCCAGCAGCCCCAGAACCGGGGAGCTGTTTTTT
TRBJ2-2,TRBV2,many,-,CASSDEPGELFF,TGTGCCAGCAGTGATGAGCCCGGGGAGCTGTTTTTT
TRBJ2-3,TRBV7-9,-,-,CASSLAPWGSTDTQYF,TGTGCCAGCAGCTTAGCGCCCTGGGGAAGCACAGATACGCAGTATTTT
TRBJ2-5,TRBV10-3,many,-,CAISVGGQETQYF,TGTGCCATCAGTGTTGGCGGCCAAGAGACCCAGTACTTC
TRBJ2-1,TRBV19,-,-,CASSIDPINEQFF,TGTGCCAGTAGTATAGACCCCATCAATGAGCAGTTCTTC
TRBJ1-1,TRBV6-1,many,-,CASSEWGHMNTEAFF,TGTGCCAGCAGTGAGTGGGGACATATGAACACTGAAGCTTTCTTT
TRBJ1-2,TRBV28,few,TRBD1,CASSFPTGGFRDYGYTF,TGTGCCAGCAGTTTCCCCACAGGGGGGTTTAGGGACTATGGCTACACCTTC
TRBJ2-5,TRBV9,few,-,CASSVGDAPQETQYF,TGTGCCAGCAGCGTAGGGGACGCTCCCCAGGAGACCCAGTACTTC
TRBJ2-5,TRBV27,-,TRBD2,CASSHPGGRGETQYF,TGTGCCAGCAGTCACCCGGGCGGGAGGGGAGAGACCCAGTACTTC
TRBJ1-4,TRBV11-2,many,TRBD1,CASSSRQGDGEKLFF,TGTGCCAGCAGCTCGAGACAGGGTGATGGGGAAAAACTGTTTTTT
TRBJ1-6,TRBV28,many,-,CASSLGGHLSPLHF,TGTGCCAGCAGTTTGGGGGGGCACCTGTCCCCCCTCCACTTT
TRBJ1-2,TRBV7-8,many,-,CASSSRTVYGYTF,TGTGCCAGCAGCTCCCGGACAGTCTATGGCTACACCTTC
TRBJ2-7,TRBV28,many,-,CASSRGVQYEQYF,TGTGCCAGCAGTCGAGGGGTTCAGTACGAGCAGTACTTC
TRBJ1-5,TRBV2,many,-,CASSEAGGESNQPQHF,TGTGCCAGCAGTGAAGCAGGGGGGGAAAGCAATCAGCCCCAGCATTTT
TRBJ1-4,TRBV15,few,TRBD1,CATRTGGFEKLFF,TGTGCCACCCGGACAGGGGGCTTTGAAAAACTGTTTTTT
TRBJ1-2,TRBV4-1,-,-,CASSQVSWDYGYTF,TGCGCCAGCAGCCAAGTTTCCTGGGACTATGGCTACACCTTC
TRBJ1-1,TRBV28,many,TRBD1,CASSSTGAPRGNTEAFF,TGTGCCAGCAGTTCCACAGGGGCCCCCCGCGGGAACACTGAAGCTTTCTTT
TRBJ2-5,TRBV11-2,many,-,CASSPTGWERGTQYF,TGTGCCAGCAGCCCAACAGGGTGGGAGCGTGGGACCCAGTACTTC
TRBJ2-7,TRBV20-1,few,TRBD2,CSVPPQTSEGPYEQYF,TGCAGTGTACCACCGCAGACTAGCGAGGGGCCCTACGAGCAGTACTTC
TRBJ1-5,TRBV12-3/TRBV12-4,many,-,CASSLTSGANQPQHF,TGTGCCAGCAGTTTGACTTCAGGGGCCAATCAGCCCCAGCATTTT
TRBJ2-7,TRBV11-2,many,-,CASSLAAGREQYF,TGTGCCAGCAGCTTGGCGGCGGGGCGGGAGCAGTACTTC
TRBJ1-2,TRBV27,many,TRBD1,CASQNLKTGGYGYTF,TGTGCCAGCCAAAACCTCAAAACAGGGGGCTATGGCTACACCTTC
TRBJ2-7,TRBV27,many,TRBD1,CASSLSGGTGFYEQYF,TGTGCCAGCAGTTTATCAGGCGGGACAGGGTTCTACGAGCAGTACTTC
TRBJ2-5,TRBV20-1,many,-,CSAREGVAWETQYF,TGCAGTGCTAGAGAAGGAGTAGCTTGGGAGACCCAGTACTTC
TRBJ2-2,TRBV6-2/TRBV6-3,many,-,CASSSFVDGELFF,TGTGCCAGCAGTTCCTTTGTCGACGGGGAGCTGTTTTTT
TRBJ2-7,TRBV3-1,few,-,CASSLGDLSYEQYF,TGTGCCAGCAGCCTTGGGGACTTGTCCTACGAGCAGTACTTC